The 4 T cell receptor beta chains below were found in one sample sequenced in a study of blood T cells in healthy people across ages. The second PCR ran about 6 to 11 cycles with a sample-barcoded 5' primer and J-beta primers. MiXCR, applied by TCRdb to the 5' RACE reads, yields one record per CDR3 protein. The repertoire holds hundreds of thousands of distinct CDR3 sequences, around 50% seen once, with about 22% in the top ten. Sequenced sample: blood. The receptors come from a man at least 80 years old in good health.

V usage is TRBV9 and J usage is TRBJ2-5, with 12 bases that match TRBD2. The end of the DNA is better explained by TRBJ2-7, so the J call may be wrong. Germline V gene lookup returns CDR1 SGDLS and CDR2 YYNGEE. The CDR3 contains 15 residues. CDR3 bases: TGTGCCAGCAACGTGCGACTAGCGGGAGTGGACGAGCAGTACTTC. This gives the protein CASNVRLAGVDEQYF.

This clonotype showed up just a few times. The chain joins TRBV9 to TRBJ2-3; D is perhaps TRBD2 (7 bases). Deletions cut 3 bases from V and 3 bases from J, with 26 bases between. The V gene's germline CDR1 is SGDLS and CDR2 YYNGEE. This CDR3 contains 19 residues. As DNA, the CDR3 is TGTGCCAGCAGCGCGGAGATAGGGGGGGCCTCCCAGGGGACAGATACGCAGTATTTT. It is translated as CASSAEIGGASQGTDTQYF.

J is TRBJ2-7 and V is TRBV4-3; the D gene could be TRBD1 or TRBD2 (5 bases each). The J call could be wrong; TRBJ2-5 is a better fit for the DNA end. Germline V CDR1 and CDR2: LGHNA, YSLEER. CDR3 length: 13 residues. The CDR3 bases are TGCGCCAGCAGCCAAGCCCAGGGACAGACCCAGTACTTC. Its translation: CASSQAQGQTQYF.

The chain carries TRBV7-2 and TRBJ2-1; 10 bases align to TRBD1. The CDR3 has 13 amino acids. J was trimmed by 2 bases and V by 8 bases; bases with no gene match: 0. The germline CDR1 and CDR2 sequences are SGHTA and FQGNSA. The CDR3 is CASGQGAYNEQFF. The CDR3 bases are TGTGCCAGCGGACAGGGGGCCTACAATGAGCAGTTCTTC.